The rows below give T cell receptor beta chains drawn from one sample of a study of vaccination and CD4 T cells after COVID-19. TCRdb independently ran MiXCR on the PCR reads; one entry per CDR3 protein. The profile covers about 4,900 distinct CDR3 sequences, with roughly 28% appearing a single time and more than 30% taken by the ten largest. No antigen is known for these receptors. Sequencing used CD4+ T cells from blood, cultured in vitro. Source of these receptors: a human donor in good health. The CDR3 runs from the conserved cysteine through the conserved F or W. Clone size, where shown, is once, few, many, or a class for clones that have expanded.

J gene | clone size | V gene | CDR3 protein
TRBJ1-1 | - | TRBV7-3 | CASSPHGGVGEAFF
TRBJ1-2 | medium-sized | TRBV30 | CAFYRGDYGYTF
TRBJ1-1 | - | TRBV11-3 | CASSMTGGRSDTEAFF
TRBJ1-2 | few | TRBV27 | CASRMGRTNYGYTF
TRBJ1-6 | - | TRBV7-8 | CASSVEGQGGSPLHF
TRBJ1-1 | - | TRBV20-1 | CSARSPLHQYPNTEAFF
TRBJ1-2 | few | TRBV7-9 | CASMHPLGGFYGYTF
TRBJ1-2 | few | TRBV6-1 | CASTPTPWDGYTF
TRBJ1-5 | - | TRBV6-1 | CASSEQGPSNQPQHF
TRBJ1-2 | - | TRBV5-4 | CASSFKSPSNYGYTF
TRBJ1-2 | - | TRBV27 | CASSLIGGEFYGYTF
TRBJ1-2 | few | TRBV7-9 | CASSLPGTGNGYTF
TRBJ1-2 | - | TRBV12-3/TRBV12-4 | CASRPGGSNGYTF
TRBJ2-3 | - | TRBV7-3 | CASSPTGAAGGSTDTQYF
TRBJ1-5 | - | TRBV6-1 | CASRGIGQAGNQPQHF
TRBJ2-3 | - | TRBV14 | CASSRSGNTGGLGDTQYF
TRBJ1-2 | few | TRBV6-1 | CASRLSNWSNVVIYYGYTF
TRBJ2-5 | few | TRBV5-1 | CASSLRTGEKETQYF
TRBJ1-2 | few | TRBV7-9 | CASSGKGTIFYGYTF
TRBJ2-4 | few | TRBV27 | CASSLKGGRIQYF
TRBJ1-2 | medium-sized | TRBV7-2 | CASSLVAGQGAGGYTF
TRBJ1-3 | - | TRBV20-1 | CSARPPQTSYPFSGNTIYF
TRBJ1-1 | - | TRBV19 | CASRNTEGAFF
TRBJ1-2 | - | TRBV29-1 | CSVYRLIYGYTF
TRBJ1-1 | few | TRBV11-1 | CASSLGGRMNTEAFF
TRBJ2-6 | few | TRBV27 | CASAGKAMAGANVLTF
TRBJ1-2 | few | TRBV20-1 | CSAWRVVDGYTF
TRBJ2-1 | - | TRBV20-1 | CSAGKGATNEQFF
TRBJ1-1 | - | TRBV6-1 | CASRQRNTEAFF
TRBJ1-2 | medium-sized | TRBV20-1 | CSATSNRGDGYTF
TRBJ2-1 | - | TRBV20-1 | CSAPGQGRDEQFF
TRBJ1-1 | - | TRBV29-1 | CSVSKTAQNTEAFF
TRBJ2-5 | large | TRBV7-2 | CASSLVGQLETQYF
TRBJ2-5 | few | TRBV24-1 | CATSATGIGTQYF
TRBJ2-7 | few | TRBV7-6 | CASSLVGGATLVEQYF
TRBJ1-2 | few | TRBV6-1 | CASSALQGVGGNGYTF
TRBJ1-1 | few | TRBV7-3 | CASSKLGTPNTEAFF
TRBJ1-5 | - | TRBV6-5 | CASSYSQGNQPQHF
TRBJ1-5 | few | TRBV28 | CASSPRDIGNQPQHF
TRBJ1-1 | few | TRBV27 | CASSSSGRIEAFF
TRBJ1-5 | few | TRBV12-3/TRBV12-4 | CASSPSSNQPQHF
TRBJ1-1 | - | TRBV19 | CASSREGYTEAFF
TRBJ1-4 | - | TRBV20-1 | CSARPGPLGEKLFF
TRBJ2-3 | - | TRBV9 | CASSPLAGSTDTQYF
TRBJ1-6 | few | TRBV27 | CATSQGIGNSPLHF
TRBJ1-2 | few | TRBV7-9 | CASSPQGVNGYTF
TRBJ2-3 | few | TRBV6-4 | CASSLADTQYF
TRBJ1-5 | medium-sized | TRBV6-1 | CASTWGPQPQHF
TRBJ2-1 | few | TRBV2 | CASSRQPADEQFF
TRBJ2-5 | few | TRBV10-3 | CAISEQGGRETQYF
TRBJ1-1 | medium-sized | TRBV7-9 | CASSLQDTEAFF
TRBJ2-7 | few | TRBV29-1 | CSVDPGQGSYEQYF
TRBJ2-7 | few | TRBV19 | CASSRGIGSSYEQYF
TRBJ2-3 | - | TRBV7-3 | CASSPGTSSTDTQYF
TRBJ2-5 | - | TRBV6-5 | CASSLDVAGEETQYF
TRBJ1-5 | large | TRBV27 | CASSPNRGRGNQPQHF
TRBJ2-5 | - | TRBV6-1 | CASSEETQYF
TRBJ2-5 | - | TRBV5-4 | CASSRSEWETQYF